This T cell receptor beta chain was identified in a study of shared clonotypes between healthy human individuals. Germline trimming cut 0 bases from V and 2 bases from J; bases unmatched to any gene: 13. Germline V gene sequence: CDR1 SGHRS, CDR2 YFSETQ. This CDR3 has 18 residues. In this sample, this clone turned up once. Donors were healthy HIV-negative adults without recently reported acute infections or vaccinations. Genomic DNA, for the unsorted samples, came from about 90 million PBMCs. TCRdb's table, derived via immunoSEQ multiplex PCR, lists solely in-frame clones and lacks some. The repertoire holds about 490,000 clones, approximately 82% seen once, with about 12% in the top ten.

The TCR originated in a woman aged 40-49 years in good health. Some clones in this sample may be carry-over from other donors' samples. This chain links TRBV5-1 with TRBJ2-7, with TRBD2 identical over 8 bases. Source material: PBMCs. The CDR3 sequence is CASSLGHFSGETAYEQYF. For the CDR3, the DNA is TGCGCCAGCAGCTTGGGCCACTTTAGCGGGGAGACAGCCTACGAGCAGTACTTC.